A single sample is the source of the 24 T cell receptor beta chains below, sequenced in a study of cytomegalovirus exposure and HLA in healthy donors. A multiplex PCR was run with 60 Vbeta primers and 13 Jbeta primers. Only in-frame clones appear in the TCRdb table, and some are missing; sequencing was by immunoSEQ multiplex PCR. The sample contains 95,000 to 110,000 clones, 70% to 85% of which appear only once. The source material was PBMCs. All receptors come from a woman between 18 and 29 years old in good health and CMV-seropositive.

Here the CDR3 reads CASSETSGGSTDTQYF. The CDR3 DNA follows: TGTGCCAGCAGCGAAACTAGCGGGGGCAGCACAGATACGCAGTATTTT. V usage is TRBV5-6 and J usage is TRBJ2-3; TRBD2 agrees at 11 bases. With V trimmed by 4 bases and J by 0 bases, 4 bases remained unmatched. CDR1 and CDR2 (germline): SGHDT, YYEEEE. This CDR3 is built from 16 residues.

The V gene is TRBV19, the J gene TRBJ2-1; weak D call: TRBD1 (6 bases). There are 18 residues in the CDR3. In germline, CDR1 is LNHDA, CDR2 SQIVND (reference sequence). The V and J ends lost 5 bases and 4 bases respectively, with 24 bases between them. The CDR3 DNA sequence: TGTGCCAGTAGTCCCTGGGGGCGTTTAGGTGGGATTTACAATGAGCAGTTCTTC. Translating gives CASSPWGRLGGIYNEQFF.

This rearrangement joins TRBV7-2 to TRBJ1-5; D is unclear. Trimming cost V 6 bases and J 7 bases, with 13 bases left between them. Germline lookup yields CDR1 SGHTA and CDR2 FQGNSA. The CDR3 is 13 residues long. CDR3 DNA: TGTGCCAGCAGGGAGGGATGGGGACAGCCCCAGCATTTT. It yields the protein CASREGWGQPQHF.

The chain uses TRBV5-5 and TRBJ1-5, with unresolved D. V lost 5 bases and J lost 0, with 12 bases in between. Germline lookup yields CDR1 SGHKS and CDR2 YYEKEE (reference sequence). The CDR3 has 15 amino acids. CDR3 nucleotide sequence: TGTGCCAGCAGTCCGGGTGGTTATAGCAATCAGCCCCAGCATTTT. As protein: CASSPGGYSNQPQHF. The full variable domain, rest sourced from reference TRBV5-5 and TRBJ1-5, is DAGVTQSPTHLIKTRGQQVTLRCSPISGHKSVSWYQQVLGQGPQFIFQYYEKEERGRGNFPDRFSARQFPNYSSELNVNALLLGDSALYLCASSPGGYSNQPQHFGDGTRLSIL.

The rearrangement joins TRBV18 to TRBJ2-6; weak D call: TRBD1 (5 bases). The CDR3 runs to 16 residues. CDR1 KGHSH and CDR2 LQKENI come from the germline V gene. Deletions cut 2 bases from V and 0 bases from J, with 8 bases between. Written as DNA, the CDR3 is TGTGCCAGCTCACCAGGGGCGATCTCTGGGGCCAACGTCCTGACTTTC. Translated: CASSPGAISGANVLTF.

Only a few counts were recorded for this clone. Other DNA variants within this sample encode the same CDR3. The CDR3 region has the DNA TGTGCCAGCAGCCCCTCCACAGGGACAGTAGGATATGGCTACACCTTC. It yields the protein CASSPSTGTVGYGYTF. This chain joins TRBV7-9 and TRBJ1-2; the match to TRBD1 covers 7 bases. CDR1 SEHNR and CDR2 FQNEAQ come from the germline V gene (reference sequence). V shed 5 bases, J shed 5 bases, and the junction held 14 bases outside the gene matches. The CDR3 runs to 16 residues.

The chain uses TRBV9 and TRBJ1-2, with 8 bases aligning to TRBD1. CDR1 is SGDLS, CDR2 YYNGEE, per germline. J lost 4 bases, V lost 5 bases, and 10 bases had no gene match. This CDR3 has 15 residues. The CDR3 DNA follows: TGTGCCAGCAGTGACCCACCGACAGGGGCCTATGGCTACACCTTC. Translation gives CASSDPPTGAYGYTF.

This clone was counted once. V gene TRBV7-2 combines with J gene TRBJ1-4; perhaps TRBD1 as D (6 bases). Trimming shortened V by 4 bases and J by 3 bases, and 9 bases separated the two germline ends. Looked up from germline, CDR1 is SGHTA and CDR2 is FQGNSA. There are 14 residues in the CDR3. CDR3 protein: CASSSQGSNEKLFF. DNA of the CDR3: TGTGCCAGCAGCTCTCAGGGGTCTAATGAAAAACTGTTTTTT.

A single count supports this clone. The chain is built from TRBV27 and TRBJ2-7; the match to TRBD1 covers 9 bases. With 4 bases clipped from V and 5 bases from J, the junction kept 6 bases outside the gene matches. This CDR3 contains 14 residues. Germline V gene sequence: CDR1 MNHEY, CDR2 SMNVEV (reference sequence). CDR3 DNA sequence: TGTGCCAGCAGTTCCGGGACAGGGTCGAACGAGCAGTACTTC. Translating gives CASSSGTGSNEQYF.

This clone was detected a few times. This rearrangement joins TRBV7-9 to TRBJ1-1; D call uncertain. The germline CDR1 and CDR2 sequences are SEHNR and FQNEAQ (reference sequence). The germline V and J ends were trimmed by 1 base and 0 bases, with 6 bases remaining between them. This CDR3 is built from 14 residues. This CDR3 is CASSLGTVNTEAFF. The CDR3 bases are TGTGCCAGCAGCTTAGGGACTGTGAACACTGAAGCTTTCTTT.

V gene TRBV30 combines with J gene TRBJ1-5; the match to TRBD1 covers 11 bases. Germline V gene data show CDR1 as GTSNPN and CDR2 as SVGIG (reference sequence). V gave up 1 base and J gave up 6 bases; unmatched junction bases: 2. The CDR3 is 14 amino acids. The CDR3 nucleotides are TGTGCCTGGAGTGGGGGACAGGGGGGTCAGCCCCAGCATTTT. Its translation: CAWSGGQGGQPQHF.

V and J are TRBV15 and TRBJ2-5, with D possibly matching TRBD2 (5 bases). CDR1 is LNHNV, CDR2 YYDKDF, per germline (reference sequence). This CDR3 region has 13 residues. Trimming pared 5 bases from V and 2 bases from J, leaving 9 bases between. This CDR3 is CATSGRGQETQYF. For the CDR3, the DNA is TGTGCCACCAGCGGACGGGGTCAAGAGACCCAGTACTTC.

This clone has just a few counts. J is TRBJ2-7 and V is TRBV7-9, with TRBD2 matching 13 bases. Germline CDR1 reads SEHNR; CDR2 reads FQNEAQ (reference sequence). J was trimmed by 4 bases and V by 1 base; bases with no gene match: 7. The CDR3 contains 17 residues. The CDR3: CASSLVLAGGPLYEQYF. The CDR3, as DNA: TGTGCCAGCAGCTTAGTACTAGCGGGAGGGCCGTTATACGAGCAGTACTTC.

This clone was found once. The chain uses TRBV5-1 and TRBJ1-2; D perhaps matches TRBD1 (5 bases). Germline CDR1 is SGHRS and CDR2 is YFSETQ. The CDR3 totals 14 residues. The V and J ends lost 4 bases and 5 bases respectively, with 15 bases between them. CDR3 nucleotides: TGCGCCAGCAGCCCTAACCAGGGCCTGTATGGCTACACCTTC. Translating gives CASSPNQGLYGYTF. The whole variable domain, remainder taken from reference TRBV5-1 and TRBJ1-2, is KAGVTQTPRYLIKTRGQQVTLSCSPISGHRSVSWYQQTPGQGLQFLFEYFSETQRNKGNFPGRFSGRQFSNSRSEMNVSTLELGDSALYLCASSPNQGLYGYTFGSGTRLTVV.

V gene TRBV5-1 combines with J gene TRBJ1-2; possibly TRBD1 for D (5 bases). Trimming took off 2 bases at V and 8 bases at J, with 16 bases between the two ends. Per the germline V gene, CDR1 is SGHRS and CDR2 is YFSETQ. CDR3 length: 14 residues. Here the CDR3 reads CASSLKGQGSGYTF. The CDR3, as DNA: TGCGCCAGCAGCTTAAAAGGTCAGGGCAGCGGCTACACCTTC.

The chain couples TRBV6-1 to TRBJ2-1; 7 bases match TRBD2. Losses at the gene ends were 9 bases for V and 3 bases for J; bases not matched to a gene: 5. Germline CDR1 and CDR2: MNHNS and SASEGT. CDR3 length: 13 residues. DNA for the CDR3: TGTGCCAGTCGACTAGCAGACTACAATGAGCAGTTCTTC. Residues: CASRLADYNEQFF.

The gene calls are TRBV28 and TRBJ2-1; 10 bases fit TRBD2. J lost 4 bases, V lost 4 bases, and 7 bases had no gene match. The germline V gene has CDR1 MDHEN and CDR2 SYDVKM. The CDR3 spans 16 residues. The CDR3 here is CASSSGGTSEYNEQFF. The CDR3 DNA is TGTGCCAGCAGTTCCGGGGGGACTAGCGAGTACAATGAGCAGTTCTTC.

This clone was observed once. In DNA, the CDR3 is TGTGCCAGCAGTTTGGTAGCGGGAGGGAATACGCAGTATTTT. Its protein is CASSLVAGGNTQYF. This chain links TRBV6-5 with TRBJ2-3, with 11 bases lining up with TRBD2. J was trimmed by 7 bases and V by 4 bases; bases with no gene match: 4. Germline V gene sequence: CDR1 MNHEY, CDR2 SVGAGI. The CDR3 is 14 residues long.

DNA of the CDR3: TGTGCCAGCATGAGCAGGGGTAATGAAAAACTGTTTTTT. This gives the protein CASMSRGNEKLFF. V is TRBV28 and J is TRBJ1-4; D perhaps matches TRBD1 (6 bases). The CDR3 sequence is 13 residues long. Germline V CDR1 and CDR2: MDHEN, SYDVKM. Trimming stripped 7 bases from V and 4 bases from J, with 10 bases between.

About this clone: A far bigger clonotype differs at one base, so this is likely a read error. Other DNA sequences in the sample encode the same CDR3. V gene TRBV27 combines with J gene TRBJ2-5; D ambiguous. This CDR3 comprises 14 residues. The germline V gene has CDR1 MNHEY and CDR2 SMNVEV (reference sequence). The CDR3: CASSLSAYQETQYF. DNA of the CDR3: TGTGCCAGCAGTCTATCTGCGTACCAAGAGACCCAGTACTTC.

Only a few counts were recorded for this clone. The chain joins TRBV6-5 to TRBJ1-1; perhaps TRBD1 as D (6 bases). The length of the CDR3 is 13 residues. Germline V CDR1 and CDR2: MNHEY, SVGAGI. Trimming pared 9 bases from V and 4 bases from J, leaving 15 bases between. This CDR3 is CARSHTGFTEAFF. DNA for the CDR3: TGTGCCAGGAGCCATACAGGGTTCACTGAAGCTTTCTTT.

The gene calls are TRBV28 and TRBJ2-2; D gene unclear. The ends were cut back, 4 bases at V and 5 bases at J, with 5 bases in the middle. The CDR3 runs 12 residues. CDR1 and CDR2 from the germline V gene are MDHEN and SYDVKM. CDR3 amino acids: CASSWQTGELFF. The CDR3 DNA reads TGTGCCAGCAGTTGGCAGACCGGGGAGCTGTTTTTT. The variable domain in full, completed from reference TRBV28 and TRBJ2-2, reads DVKVTQSSRYLVKRTGEKVFLECVQDMDHENMFWYRQDPGLGLRLIYFSYDVKMKEKGDIPEGYSVSREKKERFSLILESASTNQTSMYLCASSWQTGELFFGEGSRLTVL.

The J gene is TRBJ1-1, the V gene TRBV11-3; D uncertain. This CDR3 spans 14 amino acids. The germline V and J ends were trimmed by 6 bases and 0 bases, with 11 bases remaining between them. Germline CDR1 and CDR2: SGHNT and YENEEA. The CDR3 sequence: CASRSPQMNTEAFF. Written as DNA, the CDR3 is TGTGCCAGCAGGAGCCCCCAAATGAACACTGAAGCTTTCTTT. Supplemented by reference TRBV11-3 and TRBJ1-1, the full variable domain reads EAGVVQSPRYKIIEKKQPVAFWCNPISGHNTLYWYLQNLGQGPELLIRYENEEAVDDSQLPKDRFSAERLKGVDSTLKIQPAELGDSAVYLCASRSPQMNTEAFFGQGTRLTVV.

CDR3 coding DNA: TGTGCCAGCAGCTTACCAACGACAGGGTCCGACGAGCAGTACTTC. It is translated as CASSLPTTGSDEQYF. The rearrangement uses TRBV7-9 and TRBJ2-7, with 7 bases matching TRBD1. Per germline, CDR1 SEHNR and CDR2 FQNEAQ (reference sequence). The CDR3 loop spans 15 amino acids. V was clipped by 2 bases and J by 5 bases; unmatched bases: 9.